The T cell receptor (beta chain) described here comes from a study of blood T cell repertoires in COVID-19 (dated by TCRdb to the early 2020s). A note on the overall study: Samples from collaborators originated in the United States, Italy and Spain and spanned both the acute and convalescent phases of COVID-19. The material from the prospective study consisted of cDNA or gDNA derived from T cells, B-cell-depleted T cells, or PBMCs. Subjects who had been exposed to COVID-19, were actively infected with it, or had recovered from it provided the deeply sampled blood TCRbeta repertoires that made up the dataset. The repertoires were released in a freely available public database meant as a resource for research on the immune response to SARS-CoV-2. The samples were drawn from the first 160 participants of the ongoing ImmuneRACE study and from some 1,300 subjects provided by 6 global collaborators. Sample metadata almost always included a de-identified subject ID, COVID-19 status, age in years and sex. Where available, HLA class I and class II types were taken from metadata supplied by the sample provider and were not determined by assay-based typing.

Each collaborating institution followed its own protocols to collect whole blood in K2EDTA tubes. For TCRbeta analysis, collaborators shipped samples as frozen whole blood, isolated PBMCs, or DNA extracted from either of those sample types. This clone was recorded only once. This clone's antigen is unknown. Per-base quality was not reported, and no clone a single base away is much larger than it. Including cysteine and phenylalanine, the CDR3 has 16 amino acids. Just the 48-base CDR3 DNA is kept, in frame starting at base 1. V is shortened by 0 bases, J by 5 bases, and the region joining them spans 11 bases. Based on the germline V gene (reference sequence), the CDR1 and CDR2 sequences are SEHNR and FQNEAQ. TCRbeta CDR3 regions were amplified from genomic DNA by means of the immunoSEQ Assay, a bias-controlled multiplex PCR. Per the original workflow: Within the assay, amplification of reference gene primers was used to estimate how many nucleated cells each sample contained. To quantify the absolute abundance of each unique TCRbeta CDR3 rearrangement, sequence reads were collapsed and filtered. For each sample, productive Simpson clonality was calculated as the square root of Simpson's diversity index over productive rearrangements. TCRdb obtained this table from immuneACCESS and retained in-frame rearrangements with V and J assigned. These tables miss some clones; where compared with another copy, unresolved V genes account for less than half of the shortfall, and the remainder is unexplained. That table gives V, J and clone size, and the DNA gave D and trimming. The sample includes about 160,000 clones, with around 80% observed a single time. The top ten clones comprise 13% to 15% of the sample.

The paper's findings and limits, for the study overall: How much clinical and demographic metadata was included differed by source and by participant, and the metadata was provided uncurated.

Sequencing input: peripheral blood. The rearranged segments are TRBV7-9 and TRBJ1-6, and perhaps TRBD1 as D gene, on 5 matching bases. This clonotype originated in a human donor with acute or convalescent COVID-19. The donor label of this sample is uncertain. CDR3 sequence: CASSLAQGRDNSPLHF. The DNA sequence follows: TGTGCCAGCAGCTTAGCCCAGGGTAGAGATAATTCACCCCTCCACTTT. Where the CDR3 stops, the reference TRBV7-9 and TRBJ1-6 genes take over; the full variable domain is DTGVSQNPRHKITKRGQNVTFRCDPISEHNRLYWYRQTLGQGPEFLTYFQNEAQLEKSRLLSDRFSAERPKGSFSTLEIQRTEQGDSAMYLCASSLAQGRDNSPLHFGNGTRLTVT.